The T cell receptor beta chain described here comes from a study of blood T cells in healthy people across ages. A second roughly 6 to 11 cycle PCR used barcoded and J-beta primers. In TCRdb, the 5' RACE reads were re-called with MiXCR into one record per CDR3 protein. Of 1.4 million to 1.5 million distinct CDR3 sequences in the sample, roughly 40% were seen once. This clonotype was observed many times. Sequencing used blood. The TCR sequence derives from a woman younger than 35 in good health.

The DNA for the CDR3 is TGTGCCAGCAGTCCGGACAGATCCTTAGCCAAAAACATTCAGTACTTC. Protein sequence: CASSPDRSLAKNIQYF. V gene TRBV12-3 or TRBV12-4 combines with J gene TRBJ2-4; D possibly corresponds to TRBD1 (6 bases). V lost 5 bases and J 0 bases, leaving 14 bases between the germline ends. The CDR3 spans 16 residues.